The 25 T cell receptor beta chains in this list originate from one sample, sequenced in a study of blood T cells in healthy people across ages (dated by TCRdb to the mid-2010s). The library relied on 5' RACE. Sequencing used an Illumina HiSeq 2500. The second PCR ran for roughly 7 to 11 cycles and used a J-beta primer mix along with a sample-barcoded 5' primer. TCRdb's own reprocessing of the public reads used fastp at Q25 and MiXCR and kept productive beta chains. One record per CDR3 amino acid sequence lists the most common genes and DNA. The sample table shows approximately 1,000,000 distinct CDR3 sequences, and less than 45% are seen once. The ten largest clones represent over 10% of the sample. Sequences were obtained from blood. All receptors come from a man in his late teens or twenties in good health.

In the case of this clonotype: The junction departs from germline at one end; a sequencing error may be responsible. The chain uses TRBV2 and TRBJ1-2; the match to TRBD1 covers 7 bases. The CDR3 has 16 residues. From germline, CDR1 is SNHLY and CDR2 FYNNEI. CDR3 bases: TGTGCCAGCAGTGATTACAGGGACAGCCAGACCTCTGGCTACATCTTC. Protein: CASSDYRDSQTSGYIF.

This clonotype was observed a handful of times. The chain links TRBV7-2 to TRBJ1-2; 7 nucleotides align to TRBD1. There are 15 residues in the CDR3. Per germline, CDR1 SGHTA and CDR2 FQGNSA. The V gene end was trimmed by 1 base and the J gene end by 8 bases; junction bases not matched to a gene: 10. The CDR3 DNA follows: TGTGCCAGCAGCTTAGACCCTAGCAGGGGGAGGGGCTACACCTTC. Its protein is CASSLDPSRGRGYTF.

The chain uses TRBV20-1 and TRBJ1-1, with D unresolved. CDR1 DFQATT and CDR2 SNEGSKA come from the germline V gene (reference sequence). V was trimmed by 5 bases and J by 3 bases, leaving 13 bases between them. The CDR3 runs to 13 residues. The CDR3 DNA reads TGCAGTGCTGACCCAGAGCGGGACACTGAAGCTTTCTTT. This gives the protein CSADPERDTEAFF.

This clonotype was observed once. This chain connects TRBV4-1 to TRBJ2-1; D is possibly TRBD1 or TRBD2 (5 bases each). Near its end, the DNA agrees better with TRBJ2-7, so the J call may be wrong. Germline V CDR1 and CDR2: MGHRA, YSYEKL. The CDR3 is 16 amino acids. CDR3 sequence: CASSQDPGSIYNEQYF. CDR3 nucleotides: TGCGCCAGCAGCCAAGATCCAGGGAGCATCTACAATGAGCAGTACTTC.

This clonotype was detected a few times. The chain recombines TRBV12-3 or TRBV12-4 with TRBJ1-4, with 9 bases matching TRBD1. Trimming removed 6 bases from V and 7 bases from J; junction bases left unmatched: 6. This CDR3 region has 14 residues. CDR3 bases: TGTGCCAGCAGCAGGACAGGGGATTTTGAAAAACTGTTTTTT. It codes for CASSRTGDFEKLFF.

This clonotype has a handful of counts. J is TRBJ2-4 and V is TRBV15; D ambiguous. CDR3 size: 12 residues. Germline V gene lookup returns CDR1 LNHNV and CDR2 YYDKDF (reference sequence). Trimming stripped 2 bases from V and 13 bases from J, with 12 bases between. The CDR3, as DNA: TGTGCCACCAGCAGACAGACAAGAGCCCAGTACTTC. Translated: CATSRQTRAQYF.

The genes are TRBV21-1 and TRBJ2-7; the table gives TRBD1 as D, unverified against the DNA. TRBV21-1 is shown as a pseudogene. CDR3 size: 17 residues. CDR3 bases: TGTGCCAGCAGCAAAAGGGGGGGGACACCCAGATACTACGAGCAGTACTTC. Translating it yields CASSKRGGTPRYYEQYF.

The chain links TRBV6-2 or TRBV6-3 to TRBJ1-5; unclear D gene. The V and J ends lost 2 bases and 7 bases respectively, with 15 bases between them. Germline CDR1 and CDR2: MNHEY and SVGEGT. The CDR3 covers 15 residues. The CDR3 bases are TGTGCCAGCAGTTACCGTCCTCCAAACGGGCAGCCCCAGCATTTT. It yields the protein CASSYRPPNGQPQHF.

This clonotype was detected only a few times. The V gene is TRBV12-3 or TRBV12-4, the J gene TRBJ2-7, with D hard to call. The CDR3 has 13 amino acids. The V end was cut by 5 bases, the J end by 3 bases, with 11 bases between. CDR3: CASSLTQRYEQYF. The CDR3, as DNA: TGTGCCAGCAGTCTGACACAGCGCTACGAGCAGTACTTC.

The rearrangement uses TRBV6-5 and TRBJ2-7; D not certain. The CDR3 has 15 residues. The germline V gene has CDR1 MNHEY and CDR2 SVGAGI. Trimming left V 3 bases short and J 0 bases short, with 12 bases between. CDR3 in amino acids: CASSYSGPTSYEQYF. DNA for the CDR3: TGTGCCAGCAGTTATTCCGGGCCAACCTCCTACGAGCAGTACTTC.

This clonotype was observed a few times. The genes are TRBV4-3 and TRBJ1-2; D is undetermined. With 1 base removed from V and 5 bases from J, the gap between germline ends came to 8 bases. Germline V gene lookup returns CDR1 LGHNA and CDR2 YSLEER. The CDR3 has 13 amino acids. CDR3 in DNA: TGCGCCAGCAGCCAAGGGTCCGGATATGGCTACACCTTC. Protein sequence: CASSQGSGYGYTF.

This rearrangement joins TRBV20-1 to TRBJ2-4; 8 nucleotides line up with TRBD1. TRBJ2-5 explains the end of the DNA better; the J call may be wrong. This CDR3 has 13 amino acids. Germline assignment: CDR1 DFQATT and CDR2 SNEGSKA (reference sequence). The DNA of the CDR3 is TGCAGTGCTAGCGACAGGGGTTGGGAGACCCAGTACTTC. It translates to CSASDRGWETQYF.

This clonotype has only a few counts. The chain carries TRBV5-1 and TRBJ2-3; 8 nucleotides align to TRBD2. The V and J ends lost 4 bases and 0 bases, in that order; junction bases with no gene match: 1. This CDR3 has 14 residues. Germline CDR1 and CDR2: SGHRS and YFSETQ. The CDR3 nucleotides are TGCGCCAGCAGCCAGCGGGAGAGCACAGATACGCAGTATTTT. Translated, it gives CASSQRESTDTQYF.

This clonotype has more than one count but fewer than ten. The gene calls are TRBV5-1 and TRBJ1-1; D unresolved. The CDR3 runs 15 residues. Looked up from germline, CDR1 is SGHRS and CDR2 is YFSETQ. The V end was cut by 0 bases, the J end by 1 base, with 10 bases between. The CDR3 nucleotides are TGCGCCAGCAGCTTGGCCGAGGGAGGGAACACTGAAGCTTTCTTT. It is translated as CASSLAEGGNTEAFF.

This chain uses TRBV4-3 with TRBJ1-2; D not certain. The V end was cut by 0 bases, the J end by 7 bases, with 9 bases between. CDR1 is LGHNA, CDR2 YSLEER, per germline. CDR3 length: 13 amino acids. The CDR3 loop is CASSQDHRVGYTF. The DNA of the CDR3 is TGCGCCAGCAGCCAAGACCATAGGGTTGGCTACACCTTC.

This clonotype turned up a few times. CDR3 loop: CASRPNEVNQPQHF. Here the CDR3 DNA reads TGTGCCAGCAGACCAAACGAGGTCAATCAGCCCCAGCATTTT. The V gene is TRBV12-3 or TRBV12-4, the J gene TRBJ1-5; D remains ambiguous. Trimming removed 6 bases at V and 3 bases at J, with 12 bases between. The CDR3 runs to 14 residues.

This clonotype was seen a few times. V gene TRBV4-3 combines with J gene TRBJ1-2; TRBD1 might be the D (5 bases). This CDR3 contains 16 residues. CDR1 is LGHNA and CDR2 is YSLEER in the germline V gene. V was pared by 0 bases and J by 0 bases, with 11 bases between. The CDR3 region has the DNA TGCGCCAGCAGCCAAGATCCGGAGGGGTCTAACTATGGCTACACCTTC. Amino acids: CASSQDPEGSNYGYTF.

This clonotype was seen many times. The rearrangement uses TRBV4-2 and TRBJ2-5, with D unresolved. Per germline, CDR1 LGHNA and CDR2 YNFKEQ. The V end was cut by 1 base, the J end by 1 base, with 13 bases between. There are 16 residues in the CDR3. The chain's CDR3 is CASSQGGAPLQETQYF. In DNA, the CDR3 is TGTGCCAGCAGCCAAGGAGGAGCACCCCTCCAAGAGACCCAGTACTTC.

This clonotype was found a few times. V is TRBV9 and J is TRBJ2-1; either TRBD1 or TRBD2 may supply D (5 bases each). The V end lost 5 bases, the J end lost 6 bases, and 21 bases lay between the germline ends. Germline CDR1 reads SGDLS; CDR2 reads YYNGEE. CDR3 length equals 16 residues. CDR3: CASRSKPGPTLNEQFF. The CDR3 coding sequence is TGTGCCAGCAGATCAAAACCGGGACCGACCCTCAATGAGCAGTTCTTC.

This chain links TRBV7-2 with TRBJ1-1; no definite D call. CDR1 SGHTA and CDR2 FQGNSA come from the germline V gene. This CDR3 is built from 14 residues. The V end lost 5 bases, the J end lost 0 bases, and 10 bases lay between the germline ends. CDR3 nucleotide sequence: TGTGCCAGCAGCATCACGACGGTGAACACTGAAGCTTTCTTT. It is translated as CASSITTVNTEAFF.

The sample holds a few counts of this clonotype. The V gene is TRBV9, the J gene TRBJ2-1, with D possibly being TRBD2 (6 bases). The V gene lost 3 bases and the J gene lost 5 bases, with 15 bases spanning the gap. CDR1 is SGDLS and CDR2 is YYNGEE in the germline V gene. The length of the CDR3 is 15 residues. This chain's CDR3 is CASSETRGTNNEQFF. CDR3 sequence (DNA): TGTGCCAGCAGCGAGACCCGGGGGACCAACAATGAGCAGTTCTTC.

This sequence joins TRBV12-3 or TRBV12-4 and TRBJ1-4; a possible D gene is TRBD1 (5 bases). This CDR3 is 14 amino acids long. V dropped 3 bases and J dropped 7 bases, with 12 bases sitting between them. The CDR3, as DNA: TGTGCCAGCAGTTTCCGGGGGAAGGGTGAAAAACTGTTTTTT. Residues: CASSFRGKGEKLFF.

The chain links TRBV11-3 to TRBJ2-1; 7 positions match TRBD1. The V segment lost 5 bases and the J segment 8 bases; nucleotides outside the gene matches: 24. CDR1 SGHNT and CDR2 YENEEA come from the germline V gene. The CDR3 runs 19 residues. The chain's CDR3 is CASSNRKTGKGLIIHEQFF. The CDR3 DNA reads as TGTGCCAGCAGCAATAGAAAGACAGGGAAGGGGTTGATCATCCATGAGCAGTTCTTC.

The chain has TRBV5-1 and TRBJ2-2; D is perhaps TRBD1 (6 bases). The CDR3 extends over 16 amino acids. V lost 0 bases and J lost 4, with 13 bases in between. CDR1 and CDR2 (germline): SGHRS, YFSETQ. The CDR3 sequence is CASSLAISGVTGELFF. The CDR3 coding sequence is TGCGCCAGCAGCTTGGCTATTTCAGGGGTCACCGGGGAGCTGTTTTTT.

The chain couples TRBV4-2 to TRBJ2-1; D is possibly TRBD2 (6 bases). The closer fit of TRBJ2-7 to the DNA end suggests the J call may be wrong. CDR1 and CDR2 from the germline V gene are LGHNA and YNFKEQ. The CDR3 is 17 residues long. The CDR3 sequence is CASSLIAEGGSYNEQYF. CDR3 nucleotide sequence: TGTGCCAGCAGCCTAATAGCGGAGGGAGGCTCCTACAATGAGCAGTACTTC.